The present T cell receptor beta chain was sequenced within a study of OX40 agonist ivuxolimab in advanced cancers. For the wider study: Ivuxolimab was an agonistic, fully human IgG2 monoclonal antibody directed against OX40 (CD134), a costimulatory receptor. Intravenous ivuxolimab was administered to patients every 2 weeks at six dose levels: 0.01, 0.1, 0.3, 1.5, 3 and 10 mg/kg. Among the approximately 50 dose-escalation patients, roughly 20 had hepatocellular carcinoma, roughly 15 melanoma, 9 renal cell carcinoma and 9 head and neck cancer. A male proportion of roughly 80% and a mean age of about 60 years, ranging from about 23 to 79, were recorded for the dose-escalation cohort. Prior anti-PD-1, anti-PD-L1 or anti-CTLA-4 therapy was permitted, and about two fifths of dose-escalation patients had received checkpoint inhibitors. Partial responses occurred in three dose-escalation patients: two with cutaneous melanoma and one with hepatocellular carcinoma. The point of sequencing TCRbeta in the periphery was to test whether ivuxolimab changed TCR sequence diversity and drove clonal T-cell expansion. The paper reports the monotherapy dose-escalation portion (N of about 54 patients) of the phase I ivuxolimab trial.

With regard to this clone: Its antigen is unknown. Per-base qualities were not stored, and no clone one base away is much larger.

Patients with autoimmune disease history or receiving systemic immunosuppression were excluded from the trial. Peripheral blood for TCR sequencing was collected from all dose cohorts at baseline, on cycle 4 day 1, and on cycle 7 day 1. The samples were taken from a phase I, first-in-human, multicenter, open-label dose-escalation trial of ivuxolimab. Adults with locally advanced or metastatic melanoma, renal cell carcinoma, hepatocellular carcinoma or head and neck squamous cell carcinoma were enrolled in the trial. Before TCR sequencing, CD4+ and CD8+ T cells were separately sorted from peripheral blood. Study-wide conclusions, independent of this receptor: Low levels of normalized T-cell clonal expansion were also shown by some nonresponding patients. Clonal expansion of both CD4+ and CD8+ blood T cells was observed from baseline to week 6 at doses 0.1 to 3.0 mg/kg. Antigen specificity was not determined for the clonally expanded peripheral T cells. In the 0.1-3.0 mg/kg groups, partial responders had among the lowest normalized peripheral clonal expansion, particularly in CD8+ T cells. After ivuxolimab, more expanded clones were found on average in CD8+ T cells than in CD4+ T cells.

For sequencing of the TCRbeta CDR3 region, genomic DNA was extracted from the sorted cells. TCRbeta CDR3 regions were sequenced using the immunoSEQ Assay. TCRdb limited this immuneACCESS table to in-frame rearrangements with V and J called. A share of clones is missing; checked studies link under half to unresolved V genes, and the rest is unexplained. This sample is represented by 25,000 to 35,000 clones; 65% to 75% of them were singletons. The top ten clones comprise 9.5% to 15% of the sample. CDR3 length: 14 amino acids, cysteine to phenylalanine. Of the read, only the CDR3 DNA is kept; its 42 bases are in frame from base 1. V was cut back by 5 bases and J by 2 bases, leaving a gap of 12 bases between them. The germline V gene specifies MNHEY as CDR1 and SVGAGI as CDR2.

The TCR was taken from an adult with an advanced solid tumor such as melanoma, head and neck, liver or kidney cancer. The sequencing here drew on CD4+ or CD8+ T cells sorted from blood, taken in a trial of the OX40 agonist ivuxolimab. The chain couples TRBV6-5 to TRBJ2-5, with the D gene uncertain. This receptor has the CDR3 CASSPNFLQETQYF. The nucleotide sequence reads TGTGCCAGCAGTCCAAACTTTCTTCAAGAGACCCAGTACTTC.